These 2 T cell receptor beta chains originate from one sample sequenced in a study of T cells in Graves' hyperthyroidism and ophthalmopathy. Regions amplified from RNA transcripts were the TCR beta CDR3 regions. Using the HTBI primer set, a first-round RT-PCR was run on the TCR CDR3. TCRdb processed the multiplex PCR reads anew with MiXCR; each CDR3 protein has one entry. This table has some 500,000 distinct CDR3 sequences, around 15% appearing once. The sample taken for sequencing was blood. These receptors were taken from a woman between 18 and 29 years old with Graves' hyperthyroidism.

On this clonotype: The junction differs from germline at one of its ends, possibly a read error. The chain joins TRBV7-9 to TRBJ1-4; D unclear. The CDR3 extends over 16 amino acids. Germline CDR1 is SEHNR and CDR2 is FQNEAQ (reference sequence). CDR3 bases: TGTGCCAGCAGCCTCTCCCAGGAGGGTAGCCGAGAAAAACCGTTTTTT. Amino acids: CASSLSQEGSREKPFF.

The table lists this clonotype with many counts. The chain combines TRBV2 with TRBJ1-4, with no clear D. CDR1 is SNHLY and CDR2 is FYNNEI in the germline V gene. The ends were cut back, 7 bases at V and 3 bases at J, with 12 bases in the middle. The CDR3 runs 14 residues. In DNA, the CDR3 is TGTGCCAGCACCCGGCTCCGGTCTAATGAAAAACTGTTTTTT. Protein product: CASTRLRSNEKLFF.